This is a list of T cell receptor beta chains from one sample in a study of T cells in Graves' hyperthyroidism and ophthalmopathy. TCRdb processed the multiplex PCR reads anew with MiXCR; each CDR3 protein has one entry. The data show about 480,000 distinct CDR3 sequences, roughly 14% seen once. Material for sequencing was blood. The receptors come from a woman aged 18-29 years with Graves' hyperthyroidism. CDR3s include the opening cysteine and the closing phenylalanine or tryptophan.

TRBV15,CATSRPIDRGQNTIYF
TRBV20-1,CSAPGGAGQNSPLHF
TRBV6-1,CASSNERGYYEQYF
TRBV6-1,CASSGDLSNQPQHF
TRBV2,CASSNSRRGSGYEQYF
TRBV5-6,CASSPGLRNEQFF
TRBV29-1,CSVEETPQGRSNQPQHF
TRBV18,CASSHNGPKNEKLFF
TRBV6-4,CASSDLEGYEQFF
TRBV20-1,CSAGATSYEQYF
TRBV20-1,CSASRIGERETQYF
TRBV5-1,CASSDGQYYGYTF
TRBV6-2/TRBV6-3,CASSHPGQLGNEQFF
TRBV7-8,CASSSGTSGYTF
TRBV28,CASSPLLKRDEQYF
TRBV20-1,CSARDRNSGNTGELFF
TRBV24-1,CATSDQVDTIYF
TRBV10-3,CAIMDRAGPSSSYNEQFF
TRBV7-9,CASSLASGETQYF
TRBV11-2,CASSPSPLSYEQYF
TRBV20-1,CSASLVWERETQYF
TRBV27,CASSFKLRTEAFF
TRBV24-1,CATSDPSGAHFTQYF
TRBV20-1,CSAETGRNTEAFF
TRBV3-1,CASSSLGEPLHF
TRBV18,CASSQTGMDNQPQHF
TRBV4-1,CASSQVGNYGYTF